Below, one TCR beta chain is given with its context. The data were taken from a study of control samples from healthy donors and cancer patients. Clones were read by immunoSEQ multiplex PCR, and TCRdb kept only the in-frame ones, dropping some. The sample has about 190,000 clones, about nine tenths seen once; the top ten hold 1.5% to 2%. The V and J ends lost 4 bases and 7 bases, in that order; junction bases with no gene match: 1. The CDR3 runs 11 residues. The germline CDR1 and CDR2 sequences are SGHAT and FQNNGV. Sequenced input: blood. The rearrangement links TRBV11-2 to TRBJ2-7; 7 bases map to TRBD2. This clonotype originated in a man aged 25 to 45 in good health. CDR3 bases: TGTGCCAGCAGCTCCGGGGGGGAGCAGTACTTC. Translation gives CASSSGGEQYF.